Listed here is a single T cell receptor beta chain. Its antigen is undetermined. Looked up from germline, CDR1 is SQVTM and CDR2 is ANQGSEA. After removal of 4 bases from V and 5 bases from J, the junction contained 20 bases not matched to a gene. The CDR3 is 18 residues long. cDNA synthesis used the whole RNA isolate, giving expressed TCRB sequences. The assay was immunoSEQ multiplex PCR, and TCRdb's table has in-frame clones only and misses some. The sample shows about 220,000 clones, approximately 10% of them seen only once. The data originate from a study of beta chain features in type 1 diabetes. Broader study findings: Sequencing the cDNA could make cells with high TCR expression show up more than they should. Shortening that was moderate but significant affected the TCRB CDR3s of Type 1 diabetes patients in all four CD4+ subsets.

Sequenced material: central memory CD4+ T cells from blood. This chain links TRBV29-1 with TRBJ2-5; 9 nucleotides line up with TRBD2. The TCR originated in a man between 18 and 35 years old in good health. The CDR3 region has the DNA TGCAGCGTTGCTAAGGTAGCGGGAGTTCGCGCGTCGTGGGAGACCCAGTACTTC. Translation: CSVAKVAGVRASWETQYF.